This TCR beta chain was found in a study of blood T cell repertoires in COVID-19. The germline gives CDR1 MGHRA, CDR2 YSYEKL. The CDR3 contains 14 residues. The junction had 4 bases not matched to a gene; V was cut back by 2 bases and J by 4 bases. Clones were sequenced by immunoSEQ multiplex PCR, and TCRdb holds only the in-frame ones, with some missing. The sample lists roughly 190,000 clones, roughly 80% seen once, with around 5.5% in the top ten. Specimen: PBMCs or T cells enriched from blood (not recorded which). This receptor was obtained from a woman between 55 and 75 years old with acute COVID-19. This rearrangement joins TRBV4-1 to TRBJ1-2, with 7 bases matching TRBD1. CDR3 protein: CASSQRQGTYGYTF. DNA for the CDR3: TGCGCCAGCAGCCAACGACAGGGAACCTATGGCTACACCTTC.